Sequencing of this TCR beta chain was carried out in a study of vaccination effects on CD4 cells after COVID-19. Regarding this clone: Its matching antigen is unknown.

Sequencing used immunoSEQ multiplex PCR; TCRdb keeps in-frame clones, though not all of them. The table shows approximately 44,000 clones, with roughly 70% occurring only once. This CDR3 is built from 16 residues. The germline V gene has CDR1 SEHNR and CDR2 FQNEAQ (reference sequence). V was cut by 5 bases and J by 5 bases, with 21 bases left in between. Study-level results: Long after vaccination, the clones induced by infection and by vaccine shrank markedly in size.

Expansion with viral peptide pools was applied to antigen-specific CD4+ T cells by the ViraFEST assay prior to sequencing. With roughly 9 days of culture completed, CD4+ T cells were isolated. Among the vaccine recipients, none had a prior SARS-CoV-2 infection, and nucleocapsid antibodies were negative. The specimen was CD4+ T cells from PBMCs cultured with HCoV-OC43 spike peptides, collected before COVID-19 vaccination. Subset of the sample: HCoV-OC43 spike overlapping peptide pool stimulation. The chain is built from TRBV7-9 and TRBJ1-2; D not certain. The sequence derives from a human donor who received a COVID-19 vaccine. CDR3 nucleotides: TGTGCCAGCAGCCCACCGAGCGGCCCGAGGTGGTATGGCTACACCTTC. It translates to CASSPPSGPRWYGYTF.